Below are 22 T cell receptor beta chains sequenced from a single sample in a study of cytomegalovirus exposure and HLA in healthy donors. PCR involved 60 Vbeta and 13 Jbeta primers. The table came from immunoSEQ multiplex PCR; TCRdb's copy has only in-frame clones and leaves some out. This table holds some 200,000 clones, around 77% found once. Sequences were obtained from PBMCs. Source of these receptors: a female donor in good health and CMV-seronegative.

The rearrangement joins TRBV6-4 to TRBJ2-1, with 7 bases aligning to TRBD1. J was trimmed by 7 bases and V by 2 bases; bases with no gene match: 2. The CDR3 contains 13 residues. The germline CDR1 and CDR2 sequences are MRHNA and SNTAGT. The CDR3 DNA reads TGTGCCAGCAGTGACGGGACAGCAAATGAGCAGTTCTTC. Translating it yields CASSDGTANEQFF.

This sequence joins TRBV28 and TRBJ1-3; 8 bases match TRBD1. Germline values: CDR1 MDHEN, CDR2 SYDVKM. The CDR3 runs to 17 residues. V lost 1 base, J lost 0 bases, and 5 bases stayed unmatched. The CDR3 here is CASSLLGDRFSGNTIYF. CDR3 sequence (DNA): TGTGCCAGCAGTTTATTGGGGGACAGGTTCTCTGGAAACACCATATATTTT.

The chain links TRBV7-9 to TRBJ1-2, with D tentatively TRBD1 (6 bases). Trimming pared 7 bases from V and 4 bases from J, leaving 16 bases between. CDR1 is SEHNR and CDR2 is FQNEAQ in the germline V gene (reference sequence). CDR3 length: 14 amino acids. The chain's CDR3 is CASKGENGPYGYTF. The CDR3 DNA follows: TGTGCCAGCAAGGGGGAGAATGGTCCCTATGGCTACACCTTC. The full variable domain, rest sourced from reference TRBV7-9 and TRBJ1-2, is DTGVSQNPRHKITKRGQNVTFRCDPISEHNRLYWYRQTLGQGPEFLTYFQNEAQLEKSRLLSDRFSAERPKGSFSTLEIQRTEQGDSAMYLCASKGENGPYGYTFGSGTRLTVV.

This chain's CDR3 is CASSRTSQGPYEQYF. The CDR3 DNA sequence: TGTGCCAGCAGTCGGACCTCCCAGGGGCCCTACGAGCAGTACTTC. This sequence joins TRBV6-5 and TRBJ2-7, with D perhaps matching TRBD1 (6 bases). Trimming pared 5 bases from V and 2 bases from J, leaving 16 bases between. Germline V gives CDR1 MNHEY, CDR2 SVGAGI. The CDR3 is 15 residues long.

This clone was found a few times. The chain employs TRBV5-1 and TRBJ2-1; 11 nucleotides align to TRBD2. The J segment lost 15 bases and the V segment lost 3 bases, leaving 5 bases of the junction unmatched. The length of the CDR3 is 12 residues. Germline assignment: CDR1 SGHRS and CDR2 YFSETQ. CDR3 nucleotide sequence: TGCGCCAGCAGCTCAACCGGGACTAGCGGGTTCTTC. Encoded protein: CASSSTGTSGFF.

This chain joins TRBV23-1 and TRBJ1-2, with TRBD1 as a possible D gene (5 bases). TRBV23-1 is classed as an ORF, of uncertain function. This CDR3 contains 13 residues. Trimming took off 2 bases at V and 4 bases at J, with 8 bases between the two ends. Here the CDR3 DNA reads TGCGCCAGCAGTCAAGGGGGAGGCTATGGCTACACCTTC. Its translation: CASSQGGGYGYTF.

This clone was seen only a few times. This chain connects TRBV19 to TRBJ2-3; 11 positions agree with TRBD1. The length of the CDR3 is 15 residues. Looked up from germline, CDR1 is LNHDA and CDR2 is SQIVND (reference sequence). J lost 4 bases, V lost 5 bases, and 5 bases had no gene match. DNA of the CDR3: TGTGCCAGTAGTGGGTGGACAGGGGGCGCAGATACGCAGTATTTT. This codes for CASSGWTGGADTQYF.

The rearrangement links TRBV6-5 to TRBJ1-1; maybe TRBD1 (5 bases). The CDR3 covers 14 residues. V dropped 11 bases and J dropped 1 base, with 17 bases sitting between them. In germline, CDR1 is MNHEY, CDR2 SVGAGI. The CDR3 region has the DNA TGTGCCCGAACACGACAGTGGGAGAACACTGAAGCTTTCTTT. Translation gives CARTRQWENTEAFF.

The CDR3 is CASSPKSGEETQYF. CDR3 bases: TGTGCCAGCTCCCCCAAGTCGGGGGAAGAGACCCAGTACTTC. The genes are TRBV18 and TRBJ2-5; tentatively, D is TRBD2 (6 bases). Germline CDR1 is KGHSH and CDR2 is LQKENI. The CDR3 is 14 residues long. The V end was cut by 6 bases, the J end by 3 bases, with 14 bases between.

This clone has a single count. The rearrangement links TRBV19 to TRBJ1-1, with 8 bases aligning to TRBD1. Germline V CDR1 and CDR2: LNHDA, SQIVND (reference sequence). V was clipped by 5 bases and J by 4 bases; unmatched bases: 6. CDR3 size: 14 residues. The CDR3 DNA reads TGTGCCAGTAGTTACAGGGGGGGGAGCACTGAAGCTTTCTTT. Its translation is CASSYRGGSTEAFF.

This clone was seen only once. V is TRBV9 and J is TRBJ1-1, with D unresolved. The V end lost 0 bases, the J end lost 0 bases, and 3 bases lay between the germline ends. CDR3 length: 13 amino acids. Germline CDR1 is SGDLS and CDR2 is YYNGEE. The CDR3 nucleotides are TGTGCCAGCAGCGTAGGTATGAACACTGAAGCTTTCTTT. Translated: CASSVGMNTEAFF.

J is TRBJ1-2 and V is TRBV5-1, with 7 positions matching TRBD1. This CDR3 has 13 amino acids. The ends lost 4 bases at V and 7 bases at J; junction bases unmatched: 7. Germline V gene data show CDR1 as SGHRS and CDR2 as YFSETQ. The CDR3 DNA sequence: TGCGCCAGCAGCCGTGACAGGGTCACTGGCTACACCTTC. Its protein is CASSRDRVTGYTF.

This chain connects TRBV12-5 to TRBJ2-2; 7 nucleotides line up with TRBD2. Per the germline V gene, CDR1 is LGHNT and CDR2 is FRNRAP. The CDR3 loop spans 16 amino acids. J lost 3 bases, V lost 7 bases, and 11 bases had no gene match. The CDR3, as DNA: TGTGCTAGTGCACCGCATCAGGGAGGGGACACCGGGGAGCTGTTTTTT. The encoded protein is CASAPHQGGDTGELFF.

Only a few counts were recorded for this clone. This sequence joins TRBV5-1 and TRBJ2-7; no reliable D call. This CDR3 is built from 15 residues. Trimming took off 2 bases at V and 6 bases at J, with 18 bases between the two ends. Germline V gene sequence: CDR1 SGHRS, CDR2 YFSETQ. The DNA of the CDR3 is TGCGCCAGCAGCTTTTTAGCATCCCCGGCCTCCGAGCAGTACTTC. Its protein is CASSFLASPASEQYF. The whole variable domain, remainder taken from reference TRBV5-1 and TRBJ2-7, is KAGVTQTPRYLIKTRGQQVTLSCSPISGHRSVSWYQQTPGQGLQFLFEYFSETQRNKGNFPGRFSGRQFSNSRSEMNVSTLELGDSALYLCASSFLASPASEQYFGPGTRLTVT.

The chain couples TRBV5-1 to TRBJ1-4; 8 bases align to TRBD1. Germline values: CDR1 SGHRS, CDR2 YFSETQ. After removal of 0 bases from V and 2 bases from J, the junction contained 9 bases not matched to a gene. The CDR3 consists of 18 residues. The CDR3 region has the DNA TGCGCCAGCAGCTTGGGACAGGGGTGGATTGCCACTAATGAAAAACTGTTTTTT. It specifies CASSLGQGWIATNEKLFF.

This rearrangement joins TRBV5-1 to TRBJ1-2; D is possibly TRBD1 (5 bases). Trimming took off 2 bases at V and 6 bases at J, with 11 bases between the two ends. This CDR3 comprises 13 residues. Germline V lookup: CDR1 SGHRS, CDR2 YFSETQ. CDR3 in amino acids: CASSFQGGNGYTF. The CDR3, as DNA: TGCGCCAGCAGCTTTCAGGGTGGGAATGGCTACACCTTC.

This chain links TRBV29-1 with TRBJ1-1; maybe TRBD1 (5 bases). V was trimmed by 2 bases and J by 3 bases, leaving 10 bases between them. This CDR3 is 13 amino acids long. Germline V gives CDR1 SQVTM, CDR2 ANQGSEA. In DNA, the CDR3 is TGCAGCGTTGAAAGGGGAAGGGACACTGAAGCTTTCTTT. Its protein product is CSVERGRDTEAFF.

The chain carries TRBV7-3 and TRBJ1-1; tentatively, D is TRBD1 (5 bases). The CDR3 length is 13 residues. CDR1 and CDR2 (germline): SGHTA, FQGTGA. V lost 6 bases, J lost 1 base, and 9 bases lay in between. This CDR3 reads CASSWGGNTEAFF. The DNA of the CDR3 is TGTGCCAGCAGTTGGGGGGGGAACACTGAAGCTTTCTTT.

The CDR3 DNA reads TGTGCCAGCATGTGGCAGAGCAATCAGCCCCAGCATTTT. Translating gives CASMWQSNQPQHF. The chain couples TRBV5-8 to TRBJ1-5; D gene uncertain. Germline V gene data show CDR1 as SGHTS and CDR2 as YDEGEE. Deletions cut 6 bases from V and 1 base from J, with 8 bases between. The CDR3 totals 13 residues.

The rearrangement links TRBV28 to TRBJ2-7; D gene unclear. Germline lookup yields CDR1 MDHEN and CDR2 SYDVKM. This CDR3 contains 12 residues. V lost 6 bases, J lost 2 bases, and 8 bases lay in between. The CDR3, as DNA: TGTGCCAGCAGGCGGCTCCCCTACGAGCAGTACTTC. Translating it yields CASRRLPYEQYF.

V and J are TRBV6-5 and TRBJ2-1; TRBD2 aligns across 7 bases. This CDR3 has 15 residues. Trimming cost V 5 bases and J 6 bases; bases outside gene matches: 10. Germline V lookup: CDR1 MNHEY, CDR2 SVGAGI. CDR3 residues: CASSRTRASPNEQFF. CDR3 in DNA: TGTGCCAGCAGTAGGACTAGAGCATCCCCCAATGAGCAGTTCTTC.

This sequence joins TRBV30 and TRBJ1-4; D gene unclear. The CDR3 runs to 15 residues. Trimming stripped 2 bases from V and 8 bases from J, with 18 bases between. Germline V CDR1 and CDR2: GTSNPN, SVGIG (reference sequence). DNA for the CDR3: TGTGCCTGGAGTTGGGTTCGAGGGAGCGGAGAAAAACTGTTTTTT. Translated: CAWSWVRGSGEKLFF.